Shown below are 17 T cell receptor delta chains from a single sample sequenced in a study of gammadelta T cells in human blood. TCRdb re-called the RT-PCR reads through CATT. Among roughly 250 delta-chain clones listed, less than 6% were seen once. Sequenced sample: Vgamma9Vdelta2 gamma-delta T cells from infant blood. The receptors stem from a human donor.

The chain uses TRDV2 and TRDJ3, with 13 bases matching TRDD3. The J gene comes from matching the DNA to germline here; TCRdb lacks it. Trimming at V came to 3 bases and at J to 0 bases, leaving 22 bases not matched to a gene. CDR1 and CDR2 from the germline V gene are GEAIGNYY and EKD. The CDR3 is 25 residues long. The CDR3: CACDGLPTLYTGGYGSSWDTRQMFF. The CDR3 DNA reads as TGTGCCTGTGACGGCCTTCCTACCCTATATACTGGGGGATACGGGAGCTCCTGGGACACCCGACAGATGTTTTTC.

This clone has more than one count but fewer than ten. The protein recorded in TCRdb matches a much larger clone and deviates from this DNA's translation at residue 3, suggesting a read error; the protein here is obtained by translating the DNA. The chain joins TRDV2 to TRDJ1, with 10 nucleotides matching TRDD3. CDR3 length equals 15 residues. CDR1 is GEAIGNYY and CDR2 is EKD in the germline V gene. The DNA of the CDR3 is TGTGCCCGTGACAGGTTGGGGGATACCGACGATAAACTCATCTTT. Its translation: CARDRLGDTDDKLIF.

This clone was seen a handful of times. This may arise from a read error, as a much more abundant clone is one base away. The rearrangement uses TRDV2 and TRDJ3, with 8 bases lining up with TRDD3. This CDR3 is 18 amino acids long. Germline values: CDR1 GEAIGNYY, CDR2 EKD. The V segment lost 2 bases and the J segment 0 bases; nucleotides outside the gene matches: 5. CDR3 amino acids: CACDNVLGGSWDTRQMFF. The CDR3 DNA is TGTGCCTGTGACAACGTACTGGGGGGCTCCTGGGACACCCGACAGATGTTTTTC.

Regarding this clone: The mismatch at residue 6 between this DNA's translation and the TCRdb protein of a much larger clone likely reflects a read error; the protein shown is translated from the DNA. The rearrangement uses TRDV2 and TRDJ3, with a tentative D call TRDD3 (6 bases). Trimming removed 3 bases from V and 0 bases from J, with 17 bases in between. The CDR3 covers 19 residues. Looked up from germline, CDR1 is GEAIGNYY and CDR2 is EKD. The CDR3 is CACDRNGGPSSWDTRQMFF. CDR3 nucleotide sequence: TGTGCCTGTGACCGTAATGGGGGTCCAAGCTCCTGGGACACCCGACAGATGTTTTTC.

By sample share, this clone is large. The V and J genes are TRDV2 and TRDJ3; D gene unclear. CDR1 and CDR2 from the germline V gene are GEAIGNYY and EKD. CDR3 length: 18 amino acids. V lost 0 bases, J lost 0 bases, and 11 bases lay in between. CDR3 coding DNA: TGTGCCTGTGACACCGTGGGCCCGAGCTCCTGGGACACCCGACAGATGTTTTTC. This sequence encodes CACDTVGPSSWDTRQMFF.

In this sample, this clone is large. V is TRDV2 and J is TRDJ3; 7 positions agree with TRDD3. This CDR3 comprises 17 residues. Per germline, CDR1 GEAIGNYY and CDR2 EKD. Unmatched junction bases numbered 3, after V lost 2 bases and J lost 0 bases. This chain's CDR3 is CACDNWGSSWDTRQMFF. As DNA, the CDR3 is TGTGCCTGTGACAATTGGGGGAGCTCCTGGGACACCCGACAGATGTTTTTC.

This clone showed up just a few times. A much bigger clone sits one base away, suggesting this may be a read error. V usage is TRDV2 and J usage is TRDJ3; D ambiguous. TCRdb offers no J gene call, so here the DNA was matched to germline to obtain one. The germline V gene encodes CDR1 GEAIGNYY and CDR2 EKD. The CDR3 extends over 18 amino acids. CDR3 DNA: TGTGCCTGGGACACCGTGGGCCCGAGCTCCTGGGACACCCGACAGATGTTTTTC. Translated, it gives CAWDTVGPSSWDTRQMFF.

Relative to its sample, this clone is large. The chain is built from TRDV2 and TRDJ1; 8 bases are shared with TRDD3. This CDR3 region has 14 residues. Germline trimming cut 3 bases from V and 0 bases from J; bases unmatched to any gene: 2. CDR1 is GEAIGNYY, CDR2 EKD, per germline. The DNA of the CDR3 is TGTGCCTGTGACCTACTGGGGGACACCGATAAACTCATCTTT. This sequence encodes CACDLLGDTDKLIF.

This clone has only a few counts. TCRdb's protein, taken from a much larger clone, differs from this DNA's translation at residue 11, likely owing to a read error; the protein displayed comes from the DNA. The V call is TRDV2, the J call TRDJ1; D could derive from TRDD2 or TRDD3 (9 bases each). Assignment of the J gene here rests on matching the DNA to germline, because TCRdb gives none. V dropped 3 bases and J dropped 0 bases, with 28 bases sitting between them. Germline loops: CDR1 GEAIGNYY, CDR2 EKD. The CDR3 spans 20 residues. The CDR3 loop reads CACDGLPTLYPGGYTDKLIF. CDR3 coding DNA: TGTGCCTGTGACGGCCTTCCTACCCTATATCCTGGGGGATACACCGATAAACTCATCTTT.

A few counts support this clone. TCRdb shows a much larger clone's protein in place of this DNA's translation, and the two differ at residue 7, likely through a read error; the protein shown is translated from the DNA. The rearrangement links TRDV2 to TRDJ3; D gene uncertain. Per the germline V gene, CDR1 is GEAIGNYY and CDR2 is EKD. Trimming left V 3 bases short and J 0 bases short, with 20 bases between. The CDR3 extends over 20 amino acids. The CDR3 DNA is TGTGCCTGTGACGAGTTAACGACCGCTCCCTTCTCCTGGGACACCCGACAGATGTTTTTC. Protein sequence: CACDELTTAPFSWDTRQMFF.

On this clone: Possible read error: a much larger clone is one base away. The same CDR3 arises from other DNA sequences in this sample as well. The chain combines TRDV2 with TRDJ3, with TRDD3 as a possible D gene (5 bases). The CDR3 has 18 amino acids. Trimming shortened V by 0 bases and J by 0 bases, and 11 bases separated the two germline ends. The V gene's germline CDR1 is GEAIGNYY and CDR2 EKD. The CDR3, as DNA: TGTGCCTGTGACACCGGGGTGGGGAGCTCCTGGGACACCCGACAGATGTTTTTC. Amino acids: CACDTGVGSSWDTRQMFF.

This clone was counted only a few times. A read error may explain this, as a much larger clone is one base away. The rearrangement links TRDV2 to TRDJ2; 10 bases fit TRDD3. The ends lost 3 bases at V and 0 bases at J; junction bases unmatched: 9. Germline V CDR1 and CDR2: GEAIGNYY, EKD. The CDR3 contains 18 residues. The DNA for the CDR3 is TGTGCCTGTGACTACCTATTACTGGGGGATTCTTTGACAGCACAACTCTTCTTT. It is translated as CACDYLLLGDSLTAQLFF.

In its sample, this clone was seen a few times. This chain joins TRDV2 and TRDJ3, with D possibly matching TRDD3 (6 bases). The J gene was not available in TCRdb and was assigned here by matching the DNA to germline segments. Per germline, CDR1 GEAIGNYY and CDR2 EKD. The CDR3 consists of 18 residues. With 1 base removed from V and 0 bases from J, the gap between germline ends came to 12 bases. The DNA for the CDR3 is TGTGCCTGTGACACAGTGGATACCAGCTCCTGGGACACCCGACAGATGTTTTTC. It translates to CACDTVDTSSWDTRQMFF.

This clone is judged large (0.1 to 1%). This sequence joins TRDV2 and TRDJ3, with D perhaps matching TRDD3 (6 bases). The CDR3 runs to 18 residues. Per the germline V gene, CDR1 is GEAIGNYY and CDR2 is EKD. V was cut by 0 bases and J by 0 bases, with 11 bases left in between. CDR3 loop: CACDTGWGSSWDTRQMFF. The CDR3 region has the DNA TGTGCCTGTGACACCGGCTGGGGTAGCTCCTGGGACACCCGACAGATGTTTTTC.

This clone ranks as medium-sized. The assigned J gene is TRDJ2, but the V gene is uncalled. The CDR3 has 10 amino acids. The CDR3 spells CSALTAQLFF. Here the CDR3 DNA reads TGTAGTGCTTTGACAGCACAACTCTTCTTT.

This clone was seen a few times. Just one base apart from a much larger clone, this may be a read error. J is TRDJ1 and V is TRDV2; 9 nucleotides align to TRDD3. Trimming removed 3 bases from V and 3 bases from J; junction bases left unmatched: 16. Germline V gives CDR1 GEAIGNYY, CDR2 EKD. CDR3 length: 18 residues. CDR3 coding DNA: TGTGCCTGTGACTACCTAGTACTGGGGATACGCGGGGCCGATAAACTCATCTTT. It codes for CACDYLVLGIRGADKLIF.

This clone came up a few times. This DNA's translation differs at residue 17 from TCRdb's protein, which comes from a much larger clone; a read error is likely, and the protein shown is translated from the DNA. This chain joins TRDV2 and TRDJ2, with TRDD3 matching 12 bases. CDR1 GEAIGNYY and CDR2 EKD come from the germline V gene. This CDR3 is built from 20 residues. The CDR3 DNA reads TGTGCCTGTGACACGCTGGGGGATACGCGGGGTGACGGAGTGACAGCACACCTCTTCTTT. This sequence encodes CACDTLGDTRGDGVTAHLFF.